The sequence of this T cell receptor beta chain was determined in a study of blood T cell repertoires in COVID-19 (dated by TCRdb to 2018 to 2020). With respect to the entire study: Samples from collaborators originated in the United States, Italy and Spain and spanned both the acute and convalescent phases of COVID-19. The repertoires were released in a freely available public database meant as a resource for research on the immune response to SARS-CoV-2. HLA class I and class II types, where available, came from metadata supplied by the sample provider rather than from assay-based typing. A de-identified subject ID, COVID-19 status, age in years and sex were almost always included in the sample metadata. The material from the prospective study consisted of cDNA or gDNA derived from T cells, B-cell-depleted T cells, or PBMCs. Subjects who had been exposed to COVID-19, were actively infected with it, or had recovered from it provided the deeply sampled blood TCRbeta repertoires that made up the dataset. Samples were obtained from the ongoing ImmuneRACE study (first 160 participants) and from approximately 1,200 subjects provided by 6 global collaborators. Overall study results and their limits: The amount of clinical and demographic metadata varied by source and participant and was provided uncurated.

Participants in the prospective study were aged roughly 18 to 100 years, lived in some 24 United States geographic areas, and enrolled through a virtual design. To assign participants to cohorts, the prospective study relied on clinical history that participants themselves reported in a screening survey and a study questionnaire. Mobile phlebotomists in the prospective study collected whole blood, serum and a nasopharyngeal or oropharyngeal swab from every participant. Over a roughly 2-month period, participants in the prospective study had the option of providing additional blood draws and questionnaires. Prospective study blood samples were shipped either frozen or at room temperature before DNA extraction. TCRbeta CDR3 regions were amplified from genomic DNA by means of the immunoSEQ Assay, a bias-controlled multiplex PCR. The authors' analysis ran thus. The number of nucleated cells in each sample was estimated by amplification of reference gene primers within the assay. To quantify the absolute abundance of each unique TCRbeta CDR3 rearrangement, sequence reads were collapsed and filtered. For each sample, productive Simpson clonality was calculated by taking the square root of Simpson's diversity index across productive rearrangements. In its TCRdb copy, this immuneACCESS table keeps in-frame sequences only and misses some clones. Where compared with another copy, unresolved V genes explain less than half of these, and the others have no known cause. V, J and clone size reflect that table, while D and trimming were determined from the DNA. The sample table lists about 180,000 clones, 89% of them with a count of one. The ten top clones hold roughly 2.4% of the sample.

Comment on this clone: The antigen this receptor binds is unknown. The sample holds no much larger clone one base away, and base qualities are not on file.

Clipping removes 3 bases from V and 5 bases from J, with 11 as the unmatched junction base count. Including the terminal cysteine and phenylalanine, the CDR3 comprises 16 residues. Just the 48-base CDR3 DNA is kept, in frame starting at base 1. The germline V gene sets CDR1 to SGDLS and CDR2 to YYNGEE. The receptor chain draws on TRBV9 and TRBJ2-7, with 10 bases aligning to TRBD2. This clonotype was obtained from a woman aged 35 to 49 with acute COVID-19. The sample consisted of PBMCs or T cells enriched from blood (not recorded which). The CDR3 loop reads CASSAESSGGRHEQYF. The nucleotides are TGTGCCAGCAGCGCAGAATCTAGCGGGGGTCGGCACGAGCAGTACTTC.